A single TCR beta chain is shown here with its context. The sample's time point: peripheral blood 6 weeks after treatment start. Locally advanced or metastatic urothelial carcinoma affected the patients. The investigators introduced synthetic TCR analog templates into each PCR as spikes. Profiling relied on immunoSEQ multiplex PCR, and the TCRdb table lists in-frame clones only, not all of them. This sample has some 51,000 clones, with approximately 90% found just once. These data are taken from a study of PD-L1 blockade in urothelial cancer. The wider study: Between 0 and 3 chemotherapy regimens preceded treatment for each patient.

Per the germline V gene, CDR1 is MDHEN and CDR2 is SYDVKM. The ends were cut back, 7 bases at V and 0 bases at J, with 16 bases in the middle. The CDR3 has 16 residues. The V call is TRBV28, the J call TRBJ1-3; tentatively, D is TRBD1 (6 bases). The sequenced sample was PBMCs, obtained around atezolizumab (anti-PD-L1) treatment. This TCR came from a man in his fifties or sixties with urothelial cancer. CDR3 in DNA: TGTGCCAGCACCAGGACAGCCCTCAACTCTGGAAACACCATATATTTT. As protein: CASTRTALNSGNTIYF.